This TCR beta chain was recorded in a study of blood T cell repertoires in COVID-19. V shed 0 bases and J 5 bases; nucleotides not matched to a gene: 7. Germline CDR1 is SGHRS and CDR2 is YFSETQ. The CDR3 spans 15 residues. The method was immunoSEQ multiplex PCR; TCRdb's version includes in-frame clones alone and lacks a portion of them. Here the sample spans roughly 130,000 clones, 90% being singletons. The TCR was taken from a man aged 55 to 69 with COVID-19, enrolled during active disease. What was sequenced was peripheral blood. This chain links TRBV5-1 with TRBJ2-7; the match to TRBD1 covers 8 bases. The CDR3: CASSLGGRGQNEQYF. The CDR3 region has the DNA TGCGCCAGCAGCTTGGGGGGCAGGGGGCAGAACGAGCAGTACTTC.